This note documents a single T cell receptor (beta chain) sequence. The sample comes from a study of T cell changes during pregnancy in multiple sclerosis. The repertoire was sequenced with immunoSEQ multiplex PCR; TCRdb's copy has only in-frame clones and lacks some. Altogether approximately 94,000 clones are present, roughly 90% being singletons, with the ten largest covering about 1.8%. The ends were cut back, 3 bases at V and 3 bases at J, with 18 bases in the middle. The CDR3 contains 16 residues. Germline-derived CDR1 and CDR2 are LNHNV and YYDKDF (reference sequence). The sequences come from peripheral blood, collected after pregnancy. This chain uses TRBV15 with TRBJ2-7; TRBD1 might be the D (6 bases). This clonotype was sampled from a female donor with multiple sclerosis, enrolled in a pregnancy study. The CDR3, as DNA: TGTGCCACCAGCAGGGGGCAGGGGTTGATTCGCTACGAGCAGTACTTC. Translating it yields CATSRGQGLIRYEQYF.